This T cell receptor beta chain was observed in a study of immune cell composition in non-small cell lung cancer. Study as a whole: Lung adenocarcinoma or squamous carcinoma made up most tumours.

In regard to this clone: Its target is unknown.

This CDR3 is 15 amino acids long. V was clipped by 4 bases and J by 9 bases; unmatched bases: 11. Germline V lookup: CDR1 MNHNS, CDR2 SASEGT. Study-wide results and caveats: Smoking pack-years did not significantly correlate with tumour TCR-beta clonality. Dominant in vivo tumour-associated clones were not shown to share tumour-reactive sequences.

Sequencing was performed with immunoSEQ multiplex PCR; in TCRdb, only in-frame clones are kept and a portion is missing. The sample has around 8,000 clones, 68% seen once; the top ten hold 8.2%. This sequence was found in a human donor with non-small cell lung cancer. Source material: lung tumor tissue. The chain uses TRBV6-1 and TRBJ2-1, with 8 bases fitting TRBD2. The CDR3 spells CASSARRGGFAEQFF. The CDR3 DNA sequence: TGTGCCAGCAGTGCGCGGCGCGGGGGGTTTGCTGAGCAGTTCTTC.